This entry is about one T cell receptor beta chain. The antigen remains unidentified. Profiled with immunoSEQ multiplex PCR; TCRdb holds only in-frame clones, not every one. This table holds about 2 million clones, roughly 96% found once. These data belong to a study of shared clonotypes between healthy human individuals. In the study overall: Serving as donors were two women and three men, whose ages spanned 18 to 49. General study results and limits: Researchers found naive subsets generally carried larger estimated richness than memory subsets.

Healthy HIV-negative adults with no recent acute infections or vaccinations were recruited as donors. The CDR3 sequence is 17 residues long. With V trimmed by 6 bases and J by 0 bases, 8 bases remained unmatched. Germline assignment: CDR1 MDHEN and CDR2 SYDVKM. Sequenced input: naive CD4+ T cells sorted from blood. Subset here: CD45RA+ positively selected. J is TRBJ2-6 and V is TRBV28; TRBD1 matches at 7 bases. The clonotype was recovered from a man aged 18 to 35 in good health. CDR3 sequence reads: CASSPAGTASGANVLTF. CDR3 DNA: TGTGCCAGCAGCCCTGCCGGGACAGCCTCTGGGGCCAACGTCCTGACTTTC.